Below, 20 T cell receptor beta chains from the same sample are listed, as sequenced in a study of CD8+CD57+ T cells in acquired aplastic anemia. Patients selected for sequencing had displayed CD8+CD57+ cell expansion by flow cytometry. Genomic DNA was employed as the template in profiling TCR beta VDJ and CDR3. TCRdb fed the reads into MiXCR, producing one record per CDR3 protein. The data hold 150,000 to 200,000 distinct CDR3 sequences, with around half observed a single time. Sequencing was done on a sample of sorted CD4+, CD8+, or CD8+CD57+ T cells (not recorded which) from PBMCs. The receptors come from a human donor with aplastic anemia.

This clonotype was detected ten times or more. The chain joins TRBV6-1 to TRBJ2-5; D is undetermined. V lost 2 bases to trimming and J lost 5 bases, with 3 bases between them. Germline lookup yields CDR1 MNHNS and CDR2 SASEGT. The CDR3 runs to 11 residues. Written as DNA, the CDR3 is TGTGCCAGCAGTGAATGGGAGACCCAGTACTTC. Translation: CASSEWETQYF.

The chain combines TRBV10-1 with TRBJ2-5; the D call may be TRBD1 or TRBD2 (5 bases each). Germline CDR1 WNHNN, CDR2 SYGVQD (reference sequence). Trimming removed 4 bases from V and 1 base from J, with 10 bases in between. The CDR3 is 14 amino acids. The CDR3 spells CASSGRESQETQYF. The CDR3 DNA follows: TGCGCCAGCAGTGGCAGGGAGAGCCAAGAGACCCAGTACTTC.

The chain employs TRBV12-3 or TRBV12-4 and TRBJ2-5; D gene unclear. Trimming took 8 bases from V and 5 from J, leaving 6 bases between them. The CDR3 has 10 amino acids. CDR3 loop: CASAAETQYF. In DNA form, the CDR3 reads TGTGCCAGCGCGGCGGAGACCCAGTACTTC.

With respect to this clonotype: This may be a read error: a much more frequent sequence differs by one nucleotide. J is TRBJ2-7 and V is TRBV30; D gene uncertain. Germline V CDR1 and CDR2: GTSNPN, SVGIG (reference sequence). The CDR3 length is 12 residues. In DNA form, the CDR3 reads TGTGCCCGGAGTCATAGTATCCACGAGCAGTACTTC. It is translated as CARSHSIHEQYF.

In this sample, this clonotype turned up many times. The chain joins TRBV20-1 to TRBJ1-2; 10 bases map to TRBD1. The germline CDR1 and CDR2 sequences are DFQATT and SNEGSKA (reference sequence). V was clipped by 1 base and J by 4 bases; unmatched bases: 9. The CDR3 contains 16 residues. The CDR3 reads CSARGDRGLPSYGYTF. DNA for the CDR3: TGCAGTGCTAGAGGGGACAGGGGACTCCCTTCCTATGGCTACACCTTC.

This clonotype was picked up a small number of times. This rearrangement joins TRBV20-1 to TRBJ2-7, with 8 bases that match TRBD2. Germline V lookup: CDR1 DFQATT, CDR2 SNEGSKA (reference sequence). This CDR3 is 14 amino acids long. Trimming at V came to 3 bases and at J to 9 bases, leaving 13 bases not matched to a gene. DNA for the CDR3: TGCAGTGCTAGCACCTCTGACGGGAGCGGGAGGCAGTACTTC. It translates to CSASTSDGSGRQYF.

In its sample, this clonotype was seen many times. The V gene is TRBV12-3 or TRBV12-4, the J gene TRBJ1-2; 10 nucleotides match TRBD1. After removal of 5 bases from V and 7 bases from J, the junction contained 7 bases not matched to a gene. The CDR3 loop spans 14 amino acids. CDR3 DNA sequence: TGTGCCAGCAGTGCGTTGGGACAGGGGTCTGGCTACACCTTC. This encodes CASSALGQGSGYTF.

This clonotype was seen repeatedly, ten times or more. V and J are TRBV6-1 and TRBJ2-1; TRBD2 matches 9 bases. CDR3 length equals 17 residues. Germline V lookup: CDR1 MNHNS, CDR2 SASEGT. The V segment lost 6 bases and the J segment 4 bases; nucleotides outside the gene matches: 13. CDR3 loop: CASRPTGTSRLYNEQFF. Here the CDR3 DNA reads TGTGCCAGCAGACCTACCGGGACTAGCCGTCTATACAATGAGCAGTTCTTC.

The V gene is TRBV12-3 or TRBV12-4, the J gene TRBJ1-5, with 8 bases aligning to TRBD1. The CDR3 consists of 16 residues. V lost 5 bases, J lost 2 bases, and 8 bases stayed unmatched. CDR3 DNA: TGTGCCAGCAGTACCCAGGGGGCTTTCGGCAATCAGCCCCAGCATTTT. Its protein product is CASSTQGAFGNQPQHF.

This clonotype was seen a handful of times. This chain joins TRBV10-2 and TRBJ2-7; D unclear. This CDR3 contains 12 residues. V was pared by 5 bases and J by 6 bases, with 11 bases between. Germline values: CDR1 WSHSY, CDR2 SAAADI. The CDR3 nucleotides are TGCGCCAGCAGTACCGACCGGCTCGAGCAGTACTTC. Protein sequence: CASSTDRLEQYF.

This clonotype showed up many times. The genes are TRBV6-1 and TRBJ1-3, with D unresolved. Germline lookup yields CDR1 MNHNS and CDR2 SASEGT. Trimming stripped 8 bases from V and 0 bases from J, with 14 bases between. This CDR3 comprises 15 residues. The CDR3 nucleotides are TGTGCCAGCTGGTTCCCGACAAGCTCTGGAAACACCATATATTTT. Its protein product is CASWFPTSSGNTIYF.

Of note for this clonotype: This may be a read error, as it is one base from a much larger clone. In DNA form, the CDR3 reads TGTGCCAGCAGGGAAAACGGGAGATACATGAGCACTGAAGCTTTCTTT. Translation gives CASRENGRYMSTEAFF. The chain joins TRBV7-3 to TRBJ1-1; D is uncertain. The V end was cut by 6 bases, the J end by 4 bases, with 21 bases between. The CDR3 covers 16 residues. From germline, CDR1 is SGHTA and CDR2 FQGTGA.

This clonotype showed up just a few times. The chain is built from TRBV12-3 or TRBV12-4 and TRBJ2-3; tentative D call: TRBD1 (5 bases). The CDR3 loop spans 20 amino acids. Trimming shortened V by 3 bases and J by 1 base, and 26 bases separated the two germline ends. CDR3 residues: CASSFKLDRQGGRGTDTQYF. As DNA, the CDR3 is TGTGCCAGCAGTTTTAAGTTGGATCGCCAGGGTGGACGGGGCACAGATACGCAGTATTTT.

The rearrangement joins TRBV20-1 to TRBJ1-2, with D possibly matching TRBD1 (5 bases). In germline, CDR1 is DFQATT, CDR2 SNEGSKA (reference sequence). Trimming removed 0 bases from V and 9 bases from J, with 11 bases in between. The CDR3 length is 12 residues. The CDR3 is CSARERTISYTF. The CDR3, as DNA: TGCAGTGCTAGAGAGAGGACAATAAGCTACACCTTC.

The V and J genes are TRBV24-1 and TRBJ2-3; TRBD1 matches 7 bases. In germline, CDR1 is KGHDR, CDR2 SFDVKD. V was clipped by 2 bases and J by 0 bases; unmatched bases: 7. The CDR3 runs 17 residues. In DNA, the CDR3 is TGTGCCACCAGTGATTCGGGACAGTTCCCCAGCACAGATACGCAGTATTTT. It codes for CATSDSGQFPSTDTQYF.

CDR3 residues: CASSSLPGETQYF. The CDR3 DNA follows: TGTGCCAGCAGCTCCTTACCGGGGGAGACCCAGTACTTC. The chain employs TRBV7-2 and TRBJ2-5, with a tentative D call TRBD2 (5 bases). This CDR3 has 13 amino acids. Germline V gene data show CDR1 as SGHTA and CDR2 as FQGNSA. Trimming removed 4 bases at V and 5 bases at J, with 11 bases between.

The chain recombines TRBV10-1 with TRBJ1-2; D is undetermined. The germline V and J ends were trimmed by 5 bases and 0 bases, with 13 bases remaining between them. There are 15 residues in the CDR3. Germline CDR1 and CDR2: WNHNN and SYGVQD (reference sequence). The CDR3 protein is CASSQLKRPNYGYTF. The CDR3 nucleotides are TGCGCCAGCAGTCAGCTCAAGAGGCCTAACTATGGCTACACCTTC.

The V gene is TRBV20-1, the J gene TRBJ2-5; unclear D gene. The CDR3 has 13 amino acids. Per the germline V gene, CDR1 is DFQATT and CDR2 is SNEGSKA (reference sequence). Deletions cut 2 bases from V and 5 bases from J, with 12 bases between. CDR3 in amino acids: CSARRHGRETQYF. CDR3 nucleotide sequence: TGCAGTGCTAGACGTCATGGTCGGGAGACCCAGTACTTC.

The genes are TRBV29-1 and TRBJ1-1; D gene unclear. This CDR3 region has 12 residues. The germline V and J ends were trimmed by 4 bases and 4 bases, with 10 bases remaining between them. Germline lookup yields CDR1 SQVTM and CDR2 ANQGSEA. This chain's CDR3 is CSVGLRSTEAFF. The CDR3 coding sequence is TGCAGCGTTGGACTTAGGAGCACTGAAGCTTTCTTT.

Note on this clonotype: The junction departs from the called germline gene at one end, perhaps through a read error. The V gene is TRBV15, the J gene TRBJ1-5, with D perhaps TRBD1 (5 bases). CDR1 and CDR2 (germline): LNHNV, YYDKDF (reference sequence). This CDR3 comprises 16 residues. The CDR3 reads CATSRDGTANNEPQHF. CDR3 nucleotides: TGTGCCACCAGCAGAGATGGGACGGCTAACAATGAGCCCCAGCATTTT.